The rows below give T cell receptor beta chains drawn from one sample of a study of blood T cell repertoires in COVID-19. Assay: immunoSEQ multiplex PCR; the TCRdb copy retains only in-frame clones and omits some. Among 70,000 to 95,000 clones listed, roughly 96% were seen once. Sequenced sample: peripheral blood. These receptors were obtained from a human donor with active COVID-19. The donor label of this sample is uncertain. The CDR3 runs from the conserved cysteine through the conserved F or W. The order of the fields is J gene, V gene, D gene, clone size, CDR3 protein, CDR3 DNA. The D gene is left open where the match is weak. A clone size is listed for some rows: how often the clone was seen (once, few, many), or a class if it is expanded.

>TRBJ1-5|TRBV4-3|TRBD1|-
CASSKGQSSNQPQHF
TGCGCCAGCAGCAAGGGACAGTCTAGCAATCAGCCCCAGCATTTT
>TRBJ2-7|TRBV7-2|TRBD1|-
CASRDRGGSYEQYF
TGTGCCAGCAGGGACAGGGGTGGGTCCTACGAGCAGTACTTC
>TRBJ2-7|TRBV6-6|TRBD2|-
CASSLAGGAYEQYF
TGTGCCAGCAGTCTAGCGGGAGGGGCCTACGAGCAGTACTTC
>TRBJ2-3|TRBV2|TRBD2|-
CASRGLAASGTQYF
TGTGCCAGCAGGGGACTAGCGGCCTCGGGTACGCAGTATTTT
>TRBJ1-2|TRBV11-3|TRBD1|-
CASSLPTPLQGANYGYTF
TGTGCCAGCAGCTTACCCACCCCTCTTCAGGGGGCCAACTATGGCTACACCTTC
>TRBJ2-7|TRBV6-5|-|-
CASRKLGSSYEQYF
TGTGCCAGCAGGAAGTTAGGGAGCTCCTACGAGCAGTACTTC
>TRBJ1-1|TRBV27|TRBD1|-
CASSLSGTGAEAFF
TGTGCCAGCAGTCTGTCCGGGACAGGGGCTGAAGCTTTCTTT
>TRBJ1-2|TRBV7-2|-|-
CASSSQPKTGYTF
TGTGCCAGCAGCTCACAGCCAAAAACTGGCTACACCTTC
>TRBJ1-4|TRBV6-5|TRBD1|-
CASRPHRGTNEKLFF
TGTGCCAGCAGACCCCACAGGGGAACTAATGAAAAACTGTTTTTT
>TRBJ2-3|TRBV28|-|once
CASSSVTDTQYF
TGTGCCAGCAGCTCAGTCACAGATACGCAGTATTTT
>TRBJ2-3|TRBV27|TRBD2|-
CASSLLAGGFSDTQYF
TGTGCCAGCAGTTTATTGGCGGGGGGGTTTTCAGATACGCAGTATTTT
>TRBJ1-5|TRBV5-5|TRBD1|few
CASSTLDRGNQPQHF
TGTGCCAGCAGTACACTCGACAGGGGGAATCAGCCCCAGCATTTT
>TRBJ2-7|TRBV21-1|-|-
CASSKVPRSYEQYF
TGTGCCAGCAGCAAAGTGCCCAGATCCTACGAGCAGTACTTC
>TRBJ1-5|TRBV10-3|TRBD1|-
CAISESGDRGKHF
TGTGCCATCAGTGAGTCGGGGGACAGGGGCAAACATTTT
>TRBJ2-7|TRBV2|-|-
CASRGGAGSYEQYF
TGTGCCAGCAGGGGCGGGGCAGGCTCCTACGAGCAGTACTTC
>TRBJ2-7|TRBV5-1|-|-
CASSAGQKTYEQYF
TGCGCCAGCAGCGCCGGACAGAAAACCTACGAGCAGTACTTC
>TRBJ2-3|TRBV5-1|-|-
CASSVDTGGSTDTQYF
TGCGCCAGCAGCGTCGACACAGGTGGCAGCACAGATACGCAGTATTTT
>TRBJ1-5|TRBV6-5|-|-
CASRGTDRVDQPQHF
TGTGCCAGCAGGGGGACGGACAGAGTGGACCAGCCCCAGCATTTT
>TRBJ2-7|TRBV5-6|-|-
CASSSRAGSYEQYF
TGTGCCAGCAGCAGCCGCGCGGGGAGCTACGAGCAGTACTTC
>TRBJ2-3|TRBV5-8|-|-
CASSSHGSSTDTQYF
TGTGCCAGCAGCTCCCATGGCTCTAGCACAGATACGCAGTATTTT
>TRBJ2-7|TRBV10-1|-|-
CASSSDLVLQYF
TGCGCCAGCAGTAGCGACCTAGTTTTGCAGTACTTC
>TRBJ2-1|TRBV19|TRBD2|-
CASSISTSPGGNEQFF
TGTGCCAGTAGTATATCGACTAGCCCAGGAGGCAATGAGCAGTTCTTC
>TRBJ2-1|TRBV6-4|TRBD2|-
CASSRLAGGNNEQFF
TGTGCCAGCAGTCGGCTAGCGGGGGGGAACAATGAGCAGTTCTTC
>TRBJ1-1|TRBV19|-|-
CASGLKRNTEAFF
TGTGCCAGTGGACTTAAAAGAAACACTGAAGCTTTCTTT
>TRBJ2-3|TRBV11-3|-|once
CASSARGTDTQYF
TGTGCCAGCAGCGCGCGAGGCACAGATACGCAGTATTTT
>TRBJ1-5|TRBV6-2/TRBV6-3|TRBD1|-
CASSYAQGVRNQPQHF
TGTGCCAGCAGTTACGCACAGGGGGTCCGCAATCAGCCCCAGCATTTT
>TRBJ1-3|TRBV9|-|-
CASSADPGLSSGNTIYF
TGTGCCAGCAGCGCGGACCCGGGACTTAGCTCTGGAAACACCATATATTTT
>TRBJ1-1|TRBV6-2/TRBV6-3|TRBD1|-
CASSLTWTGLETEAFF
TGTGCCAGCAGTCTGACCTGGACAGGTTTGGAGACTGAAGCTTTCTTT
>TRBJ1-5|TRBV19|-|-
CASSMRDSSNQPQHF
TGTGCCAGTAGTATGAGAGATTCTAGCAATCAGCCCCAGCATTTT
>TRBJ2-3|TRBV7-9|TRBD1|-
CASSRQGQSTDTQYF
TGTGCCAGCAGCCGACAGGGACAAAGCACAGATACGCAGTATTTT
>TRBJ2-3|TRBV19|TRBD1|-
CASSMTGMSTDTQYF
TGTGCCAGTTCGATGACAGGGATGAGCACAGATACGCAGTATTTT
>TRBJ1-1|TRBV9|TRBD1|-
CASSVLTGAGGEAFF
TGTGCCAGCAGCGTTTTAACAGGGGCTGGAGGGGAAGCTTTCTTT
>TRBJ1-6|TRBV4-1|TRBD1|-
CASSQAINRGAYNSPLHF
TGCGCCAGCAGCCAAGCAATAAACAGGGGCGCATATAATTCACCCCTCCACTTT
>TRBJ2-1|TRBV5-8|-|-
CASSLTGIRNEQFF
TGTGCCAGCAGCTTGACAGGGATAAGGAATGAGCAGTTCTTC
>TRBJ2-3|TRBV5-1|-|-
CASSPGDRVTDTQYF
TGCGCCAGCAGCCCGGGAGACAGGGTCACAGATACGCAGTATTTT
>TRBJ1-5|TRBV7-8|-|-
CASSRTPDQPQHF
TGTGCCAGCAGTCGAACACCCGATCAGCCCCAGCATTTT
>TRBJ2-5|TRBV11-2|TRBD2|-
CASSLDRGGRGYETQYF
TGTGCCAGCAGCTTAGATAGGGGCGGGAGGGGATATGAGACCCAGTACTTC
>TRBJ1-2|TRBV15|-|-
CATSRDLDRNGYTF
TGTGCCACCAGCAGAGATTTAGACAGGAATGGCTACACCTTC
>TRBJ1-1|TRBV7-6|-|once
CASSKLGPGVGTEAFF
TGTGCCAGCAGCAAACTCGGCCCGGGGGTTGGGACTGAAGCTTTCTTT
>TRBJ2-5|TRBV5-1|-|-
CASSLAQETQYF
TGCGCCAGCAGCTTGGCTCAAGAGACCCAGTACTTC
>TRBJ1-6|TRBV18|-|-
CASSPFRQADMPLHF
TGTGCCAGCTCACCTTTTAGACAGGCGGATATGCCCCTCCACTTT
>TRBJ2-7|TRBV7-2|-|once
CASSLELGSYEQYF
TGTGCCAGCAGCTTAGAGCTCGGCTCCTACGAGCAGTACTTC
>TRBJ2-7|TRBV29-1|TRBD1|-
CSVGTGGFYEQYF
TGCAGCGTTGGTACAGGGGGCTTCTACGAGCAGTACTTC
>TRBJ2-1|TRBV10-3|-|-
CAISERLSQGQEQFF
TGTGCCATCAGTGAAAGGCTAAGCCAGGGTCAGGAGCAGTTCTTC
>TRBJ2-7|TRBV6-6|TRBD2|-
CASSYSLTSGYEQYF
TGTGCCAGCAGTTACTCTCTAACTAGCGGCTACGAGCAGTACTTC
>TRBJ2-7|TRBV2|-|-
CASIGEGAFYEQYF
TGTGCCAGCATAGGAGAAGGGGCCTTCTACGAGCAGTACTTC
>TRBJ1-3|TRBV5-8|-|once
CASSLRRGSGNTIYF
TGTGCCAGCAGCTTGAGAAGGGGTTCTGGAAACACCATATATTTT
>TRBJ2-7|TRBV5-1|TRBD1|-
CASRQGQGGFFSYEQYF
TGCGCCAGCAGACAGGGACAGGGGGGCTTCTTCTCCTACGAGCAGTACTTC
>TRBJ2-7|TRBV7-8|-|-
CASSFGTGYEQYF
TGTGCCAGCAGCTTCGGGACTGGCTACGAGCAGTACTTC
>TRBJ2-5|TRBV19|TRBD1|-
CASSIPTGGLETQYF
TGTGCCAGTAGTATCCCCACAGGGGGCCTAGAGACCCAGTACTTC